These 13 T cell receptor beta chains came from one sample sequenced in a study of blood T cell repertoires in COVID-19. The table came from immunoSEQ multiplex PCR; TCRdb's copy has only in-frame clones and leaves some out. The sample lists a few hundred thousand clones; around 85% were seen once. Sequencing input: peripheral blood. The receptors originated from a woman aged 70-85 years with COVID-19, enrolled during active disease.

This clone was detected once. The V call is TRBV15, the J call TRBJ2-7; weak D call: TRBD1 (6 bases). The CDR3 spans 15 residues. Trimming removed 5 bases from V and 0 bases from J, with 14 bases in between. Germline assignment: CDR1 LNHNV and CDR2 YYDKDF (reference sequence). CDR3 sequence (DNA): TGTGCCACCAGCCCCTTGGGGGCCTCCTCCTACGAGCAGTACTTC. Its protein product is CATSPLGASSYEQYF.

The rearrangement links TRBV5-8 to TRBJ2-5; D is perhaps TRBD2 (8 bases). Trimming took off 1 base at V and 5 bases at J, with 15 bases between the two ends. This CDR3 is built from 15 residues. CDR1 is SGHTS and CDR2 is YDEGEE in the germline V gene. In DNA form, the CDR3 reads TGTGCCAGCAGCTTGCGGGAGGGGGCTCGGGAGACCCAGTACTTC. This sequence encodes CASSLREGARETQYF.

The rearrangement uses TRBV7-3 and TRBJ2-5; 9 bases fit TRBD2. V shed 5 bases, J shed 4 bases, and the junction held 5 bases outside the gene matches. There are 14 residues in the CDR3. Germline CDR1 and CDR2: SGHTA and FQGTGA. The CDR3 protein is CASSALAGSETQYF. As DNA, the CDR3 is TGTGCCAGCAGCGCCCTAGCGGGGTCAGAGACCCAGTACTTC.

The chain uses TRBV14 and TRBJ2-1; 9 bases are shared with TRBD2. V gave up 2 bases and J gave up 2 bases; unmatched junction bases: 4. CDR1 and CDR2 (germline): SGHDN, FVKESK. The CDR3 loop spans 16 amino acids. CDR3 region: CASSQSGGRTYNEQFF. DNA of the CDR3: TGTGCCAGCAGCCAAAGCGGGGGGCGGACCTACAATGAGCAGTTCTTC.

This clone was observed once. V is TRBV18 and J is TRBJ1-2; D unclear. Looked up from germline, CDR1 is KGHSH and CDR2 is LQKENI. The CDR3 has 14 residues. Trimming cost V 6 bases and J 6 bases, with 17 bases left between them. The CDR3 region has the DNA TGTGCCAGCTCGCTACCAGGCCCAGACAATGGCTACACCTTC. Its translation: CASSLPGPDNGYTF.

The CDR3 sequence is CASSDPGQGNQPQHF. The CDR3, as DNA: TGTGCCAGCAGTGATCCGGGACAGGGAAATCAGCCCCAGCATTTT. The chain employs TRBV25-1 and TRBJ1-5; 9 bases align to TRBD1. Germline CDR1 is MGHDK and CDR2 is SYGVNS. Trimming at V came to 3 bases and at J to 4 bases, leaving 4 bases not matched to a gene. This CDR3 is built from 15 residues. Full variable domain (remainder filled in from reference TRBV25-1 and TRBJ1-5): EADIYQTPRYLVIGTGKKITLECSQTMGHDKMYWYQQDPGMELHLIHYSYGVNSTEKGDLSSESTVSRIRTEHFPLTLESARPSHTSQYLCASSDPGQGNQPQHFGDGTRLSIL.

This chain connects TRBV4-3 to TRBJ1-2; no definite D call. V was trimmed by 0 bases and J by 3 bases, leaving 11 bases between them. Per the germline V gene, CDR1 is LGHNA and CDR2 is YSLEER. The CDR3 is 15 amino acids. Written as DNA, the CDR3 is TGCGCCAGCAGCCAAGATCGATCCAGTTACTATGGCTACACCTTC. The encoded protein is CASSQDRSSYYGYTF.

The chain couples TRBV7-8 to TRBJ2-3; the D gene is possibly TRBD2 (5 bases). V was trimmed by 0 bases and J by 3 bases, leaving 7 bases between them. Per germline, CDR1 SGHVS and CDR2 FQNEAQ. The CDR3 has 14 residues. The CDR3 bases are TGTGCCAGCAGCTTAGCGCGGGTGACAGATACGCAGTATTTT. This sequence encodes CASSLARVTDTQYF.

V usage is TRBV5-1 and J usage is TRBJ2-3; 7 positions agree with TRBD1. The CDR3 is 13 amino acids. Trimming took 4 bases from V and 4 from J; bases not matched to a gene: 3. Per germline, CDR1 SGHRS and CDR2 YFSETQ. CDR3 residues: CASSVTGADTQYF. CDR3 coding DNA: TGCGCCAGCAGCGTCACAGGGGCAGATACGCAGTATTTT.

The chain couples TRBV5-1 to TRBJ1-6; weak D call: TRBD1 (6 bases). The CDR3 has 14 amino acids. Trimming stripped 4 bases from V and 6 bases from J, with 11 bases between. Germline CDR1 reads SGHRS; CDR2 reads YFSETQ. CDR3: CASSLGQTNSPLHF. CDR3 sequence (DNA): TGCGCCAGCAGCCTCGGACAGACTAATTCACCCCTCCACTTT.

The rearrangement uses TRBV19 and TRBJ2-1; 12 nucleotides align to TRBD2. Trimming cost V 1 base and J 3 bases; bases outside gene matches: 7. The CDR3 runs to 18 residues. CDR1 is LNHDA and CDR2 is SQIVND in the germline V gene (reference sequence). CDR3 amino acids: CASSIVPRLAGDYNEQFF. The CDR3 DNA reads as TGTGCCAGTAGTATAGTCCCAAGACTAGCGGGAGACTACAATGAGCAGTTCTTC.

The chain carries TRBV14 and TRBJ1-1; 7 bases line up with TRBD1. Germline assignment: CDR1 SGHDN and CDR2 FVKESK. The CDR3 consists of 14 residues. V lost 4 bases and J lost 5; bases outside the gene matches: 7. The CDR3, as DNA: TGTGCCAGCAGCCGCAGGGGGGTAGAGACTGAAGCTTTCTTT. This gives the protein CASSRRGVETEAFF.

The V gene is TRBV9, the J gene TRBJ1-1; the D gene is possibly TRBD1 (5 bases). This CDR3 is 14 amino acids long. V was pared by 4 bases and J by 3 bases, with 13 bases between. From germline, CDR1 is SGDLS and CDR2 YYNGEE. CDR3 bases: TGTGCCAGCAGCCCCTTGTTAGGGGACACTGAAGCTTTCTTT. Its protein product is CASSPLLGDTEAFF.